This T cell receptor (beta chain) was captured by sequencing in a study of T cell responses to AZD1222 COVID-19 vaccine listed by TCRdb under 2021. For the wider study: A total of 233 trial participants underwent TCR sequencing, of whom approximately 210 received two doses of AZD1222 and about 25 received two doses of the MenACWY control vaccine. Trial participants were enrolled by age into 18-55, 56-69 and 70-plus year subgroups, with roughly 160, 29 and 62 TCR-sequenced participants respectively.

What the work shows at the level of the full study, not this receptor alone: Participants were mostly white British, with more females than males. The authors suggested clonal diversity may have been underestimated. Conclusions about previously exposed vaccinees are limited because only six or seven AZD1222 recipients were SARS-CoV-2 seropositive at baseline. Spike-specific TCR breadth and depth rose significantly after two AZD1222 doses compared with day 0 and with MenACWY recipients. The 56-69-year group was small, and its depth increase did not reach significance, likely because of low power. No day 14 peak-response samples were available, so repertoires were characterized only after the peak T cell response. The vaccine-associated CD4 TCRs covered the entire spike protein, and the dominant responses fell in regions 160-218 and 743-854. Epitopes outside the regions mutated in the B.1.351 and B.1.1.7 variants were reportedly recognized by nearly half of the unique spike-specific TCRs.

The CDR3 regions of human TCRbeta chains were analyzed by immunosequencing. As for how the authors treated the data: Repertoire TCRs were matched against a reference library of SARS-CoV-2-specific TCRs generated with the MIRA antigen-specificity platform. Breadth meant the fraction of unique TCRs that were SARS-CoV-2-associated, whereas depth meant the fraction of total T cells that were SARS-CoV-2-associated. Using the MIRA data, every spike-specific TCR was mapped to the spike region that the TCR reacted to and assigned to either a CD4 or a CD8 class. Log10-transformed breadth and depth values were compared by one-way ANOVA with Sidak's multiple comparisons tests. Drawn from immuneACCESS, this table holds only the in-frame rearrangements with V and J called that TCRdb kept. Clones are partly lost; checked studies trace under half to an unresolved V gene and leave the rest unexplained. The V and J calls and clone size were taken over from that table, and D and trimming were inferred from the DNA. The sample profile shows roughly 150,000 clones; about nine tenths of them were found once. The ten largest clones capture less than 6.5% of the sample.

The time point label here, explained by the study, means: about 28 days (+/-7) after the second vaccine dose. AZD1222 recipients with second doses at about 4 weeks or about 12 weeks were pooled, because spike-specific TCR depth and breadth did not differ between schedules. The vaccinee samples were drawn from two UK trials, COV001 and COV002, one of which was a single-blind randomized controlled phase 2/3 trial testing AZD1222 (ChAdOx1 nCoV-19) in healthy adults. For TCRbeta chain sequencing, PBMC samples from trial participants were taken at day 0 and at day 28 after the second dose. The trim is 4 bases for V and 8 bases for J, with a gap of 5 bases between the germline ends. Reading from cysteine to phenylalanine, the CDR3 counts 11 amino acids. The kept DNA is CDR3 alone, 33 bases in frame from the first base. The CDR1 and CDR2 encoded by the germline V gene are SGHVS and FNYEAQ. Concerning this clone itself: Its recognized antigen is unknown. Qualities for individual bases were not recorded, and no much larger clone is one base off.

The sample in question was peripheral blood, obtained 28 days after the second AZD1222 dose. The sequence was obtained from an adult who received the AZD1222 COVID-19 vaccine. The rearranged chain carries TRBV7-6 and TRBJ1-4; no D gene call is confident. The CDR3 corresponds to CASSSKEKLFF. The bases are TGTGCCAGCAGCTCCAAAGAAAAACTGTTTTTT.